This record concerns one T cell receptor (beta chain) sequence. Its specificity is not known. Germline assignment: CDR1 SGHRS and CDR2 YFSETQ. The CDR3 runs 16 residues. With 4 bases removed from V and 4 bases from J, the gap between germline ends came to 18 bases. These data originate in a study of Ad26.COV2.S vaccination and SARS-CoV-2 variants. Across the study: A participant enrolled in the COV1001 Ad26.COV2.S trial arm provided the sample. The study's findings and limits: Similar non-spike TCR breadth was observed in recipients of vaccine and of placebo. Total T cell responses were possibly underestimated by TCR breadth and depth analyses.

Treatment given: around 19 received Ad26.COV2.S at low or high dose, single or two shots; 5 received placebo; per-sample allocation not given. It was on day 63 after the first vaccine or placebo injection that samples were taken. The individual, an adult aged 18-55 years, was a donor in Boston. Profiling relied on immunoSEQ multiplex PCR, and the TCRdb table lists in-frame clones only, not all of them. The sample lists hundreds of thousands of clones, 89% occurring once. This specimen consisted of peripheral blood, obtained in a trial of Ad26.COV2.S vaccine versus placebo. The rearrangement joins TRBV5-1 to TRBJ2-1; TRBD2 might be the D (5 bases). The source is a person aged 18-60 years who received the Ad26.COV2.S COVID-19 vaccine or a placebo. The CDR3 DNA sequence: TGCGCCAGCAGCCCTAGTAGAGGGAGAGATTACAATGAGCAGTTCTTC. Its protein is CASSPSRGRDYNEQFF. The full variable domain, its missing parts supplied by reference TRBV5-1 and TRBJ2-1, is KAGVTQTPRYLIKTRGQQVTLSCSPISGHRSVSWYQQTPGQGLQFLFEYFSETQRNKGNFPGRFSGRQFSNSRSEMNVSTLELGDSALYLCASSPSRGRDYNEQFFGPGTRLTVL.